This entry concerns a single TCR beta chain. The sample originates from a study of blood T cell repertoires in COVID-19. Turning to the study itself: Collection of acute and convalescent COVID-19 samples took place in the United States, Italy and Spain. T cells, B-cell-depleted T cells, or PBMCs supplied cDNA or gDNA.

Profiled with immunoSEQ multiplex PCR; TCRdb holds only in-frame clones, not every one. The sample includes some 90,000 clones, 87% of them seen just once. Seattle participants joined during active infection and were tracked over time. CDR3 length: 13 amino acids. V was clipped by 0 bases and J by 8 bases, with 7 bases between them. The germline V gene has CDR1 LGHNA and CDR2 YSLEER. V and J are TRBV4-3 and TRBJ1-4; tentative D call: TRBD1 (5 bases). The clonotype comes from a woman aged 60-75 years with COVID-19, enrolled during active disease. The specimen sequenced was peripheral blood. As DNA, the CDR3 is TGCGCCAGCAGCCAAGATCGGGGGGAAAAACTGTTTTTT. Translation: CASSQDRGEKLFF.